One T cell receptor (beta chain) is described in this entry. Living in 25 or so US areas, the participants were between roughly 18 and 89 years of age. This record belongs to a study of blood T cell repertoires in COVID-19. Across the whole study: The samples span acute and convalescent COVID-19 from the United States, Italy and Spain.

V lost 0 bases to trimming and J lost 8 bases; unmatched junction nucleotides: 9. CDR3 length equals 15 residues. Germline V CDR1 and CDR2: LNHDA, SQIVND (reference sequence). Sequencing was performed with immunoSEQ multiplex PCR; in TCRdb, only in-frame clones are kept and a portion is missing. The repertoire holds roughly 200,000 clones, with roughly 85% as singletons. The rearrangement uses TRBV19 and TRBJ1-2, with 7 bases that match TRBD1. The sequence derives from a man in his forties who had recovered from COVID-19. Sequences were obtained from PBMCs or T cells enriched from blood (not recorded which). The CDR3 sequence is CASSIDRQGKGGYTF. CDR3 in DNA: TGTGCCAGTAGTATAGATCGACAGGGCAAAGGGGGCTACACCTTC.